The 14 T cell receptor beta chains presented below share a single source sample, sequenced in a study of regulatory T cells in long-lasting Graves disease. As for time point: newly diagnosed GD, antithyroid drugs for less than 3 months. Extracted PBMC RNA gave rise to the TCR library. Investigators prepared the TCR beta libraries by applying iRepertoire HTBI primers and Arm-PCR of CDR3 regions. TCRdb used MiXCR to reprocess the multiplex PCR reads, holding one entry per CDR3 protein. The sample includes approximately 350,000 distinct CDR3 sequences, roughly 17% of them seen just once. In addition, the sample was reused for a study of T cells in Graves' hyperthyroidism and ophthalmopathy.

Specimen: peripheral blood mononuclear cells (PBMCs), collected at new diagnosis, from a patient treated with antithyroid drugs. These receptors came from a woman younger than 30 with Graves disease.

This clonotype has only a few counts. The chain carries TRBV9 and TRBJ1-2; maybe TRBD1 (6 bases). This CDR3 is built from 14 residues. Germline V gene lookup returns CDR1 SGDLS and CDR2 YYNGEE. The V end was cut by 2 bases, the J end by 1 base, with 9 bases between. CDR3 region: CASSVGQYNYGYTF. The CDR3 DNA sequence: TGTGCCAGCAGCGTTGGACAGTATAACTATGGCTACACCTTC.

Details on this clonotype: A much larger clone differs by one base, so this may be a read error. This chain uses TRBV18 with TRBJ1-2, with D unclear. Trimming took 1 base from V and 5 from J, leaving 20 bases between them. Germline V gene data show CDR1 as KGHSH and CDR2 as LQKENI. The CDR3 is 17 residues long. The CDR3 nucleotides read TGTGCCAGCTCACCACAGGCGACTCCGCCGCCACGTTATGGCTACACCTTC. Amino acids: CASSPQATPPPRYGYTF.

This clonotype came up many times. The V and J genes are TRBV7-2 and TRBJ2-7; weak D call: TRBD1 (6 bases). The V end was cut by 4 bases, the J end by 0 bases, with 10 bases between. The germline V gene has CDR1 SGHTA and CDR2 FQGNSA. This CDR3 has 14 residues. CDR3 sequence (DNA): TGTGCCAGCAGCTGGGGGCAGGGCTCCTACGAGCAGTACTTC. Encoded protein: CASSWGQGSYEQYF.

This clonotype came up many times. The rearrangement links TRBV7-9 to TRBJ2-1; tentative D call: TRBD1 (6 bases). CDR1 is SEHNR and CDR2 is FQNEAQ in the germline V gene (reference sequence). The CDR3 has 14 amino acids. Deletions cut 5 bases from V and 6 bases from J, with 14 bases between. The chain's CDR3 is CASSPLDSSNEQFF. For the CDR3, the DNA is TGTGCCAGCAGCCCCCTGGACAGTAGCAATGAGCAGTTCTTC.

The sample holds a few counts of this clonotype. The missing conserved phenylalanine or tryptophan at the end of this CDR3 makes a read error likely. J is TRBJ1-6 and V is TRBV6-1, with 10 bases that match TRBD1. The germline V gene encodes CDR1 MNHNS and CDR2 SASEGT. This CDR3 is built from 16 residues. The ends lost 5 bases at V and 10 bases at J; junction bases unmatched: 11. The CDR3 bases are TGTGCCAGCAGTCCAAGGGGGGACAGGGGAAGGTCACCCCTCCACCTT. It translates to CASSPRGDRGRSPLHL.

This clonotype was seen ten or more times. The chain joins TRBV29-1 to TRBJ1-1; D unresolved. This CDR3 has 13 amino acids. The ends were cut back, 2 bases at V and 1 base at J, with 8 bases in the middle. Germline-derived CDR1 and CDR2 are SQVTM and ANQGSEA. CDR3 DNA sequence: TGCAGCGTTGAATTACAGCAGAACACTGAAGCTTTCTTT. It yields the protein CSVELQQNTEAFF.

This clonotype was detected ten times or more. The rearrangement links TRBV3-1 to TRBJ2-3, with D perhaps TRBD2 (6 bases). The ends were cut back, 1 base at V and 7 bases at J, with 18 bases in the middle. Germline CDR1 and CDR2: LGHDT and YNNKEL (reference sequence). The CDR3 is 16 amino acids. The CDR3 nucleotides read TGTGCCAGCAGCCAAGCGGGTGCGGGGAAACCCAATACGCAGTATTTT. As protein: CASSQAGAGKPNTQYF.

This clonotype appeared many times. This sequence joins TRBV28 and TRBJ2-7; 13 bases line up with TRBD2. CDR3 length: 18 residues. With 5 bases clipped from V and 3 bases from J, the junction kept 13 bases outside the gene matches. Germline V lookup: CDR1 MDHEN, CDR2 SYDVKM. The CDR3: CASSPVPVGLAGYYEQYF. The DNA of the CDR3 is TGTGCCAGCAGTCCGGTACCGGTGGGACTAGCGGGGTACTACGAGCAGTACTTC.

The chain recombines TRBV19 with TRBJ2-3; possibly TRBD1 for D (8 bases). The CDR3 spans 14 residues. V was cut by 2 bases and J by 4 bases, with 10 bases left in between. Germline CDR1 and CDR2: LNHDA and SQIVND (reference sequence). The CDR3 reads CASSITGGADTQYF. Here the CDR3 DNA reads TGTGCCAGTAGTATAACAGGGGGGGCAGATACGCAGTATTTT.

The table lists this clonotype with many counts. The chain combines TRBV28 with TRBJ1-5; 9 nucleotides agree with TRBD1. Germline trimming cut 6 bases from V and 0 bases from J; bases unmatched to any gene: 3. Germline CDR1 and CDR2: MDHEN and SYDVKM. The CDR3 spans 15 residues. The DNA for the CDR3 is TGTGCCAGCAGACGGACAGGGGTTAGCAATCAGCCCCAGCATTTT. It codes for CASRRTGVSNQPQHF. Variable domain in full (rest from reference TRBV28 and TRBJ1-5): DVKVTQSSRYLVKRTGEKVFLECVQDMDHENMFWYRQDPGLGLRLIYFSYDVKMKEKGDIPEGYSVSREKKERFSLILESASTNQTSMYLCASRRTGVSNQPQHFGDGTRLSIL.

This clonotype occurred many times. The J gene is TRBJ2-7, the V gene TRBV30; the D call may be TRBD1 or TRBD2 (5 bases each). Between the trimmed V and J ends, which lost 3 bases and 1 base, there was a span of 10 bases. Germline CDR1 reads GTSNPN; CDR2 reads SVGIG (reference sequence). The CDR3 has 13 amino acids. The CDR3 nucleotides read TGTGCCTGGAGGGGGGTCCCGTCCTACGAGCAGTACTTC. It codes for CAWRGVPSYEQYF.

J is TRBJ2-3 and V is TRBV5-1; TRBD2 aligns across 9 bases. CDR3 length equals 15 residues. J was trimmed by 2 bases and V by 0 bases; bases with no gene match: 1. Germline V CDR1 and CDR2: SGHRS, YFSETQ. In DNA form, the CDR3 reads TGCGCCAGCAGCTTGGGCGGGGGGGACACAGATACGCAGTATTTT. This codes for CASSLGGGDTDTQYF. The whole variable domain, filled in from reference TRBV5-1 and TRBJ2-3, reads KAGVTQTPRYLIKTRGQQVTLSCSPISGHRSVSWYQQTPGQGLQFLFEYFSETQRNKGNFPGRFSGRQFSNSRSEMNVSTLELGDSALYLCASSLGGGDTDTQYFGPGTRLTVL.

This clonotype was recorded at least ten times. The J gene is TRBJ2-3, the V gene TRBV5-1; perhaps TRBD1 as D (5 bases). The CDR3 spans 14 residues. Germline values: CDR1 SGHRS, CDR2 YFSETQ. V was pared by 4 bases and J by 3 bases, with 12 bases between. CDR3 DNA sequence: TGCGCCAGCAGCCCTGGACACGGTACAGATACGCAGTATTTT. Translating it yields CASSPGHGTDTQYF.

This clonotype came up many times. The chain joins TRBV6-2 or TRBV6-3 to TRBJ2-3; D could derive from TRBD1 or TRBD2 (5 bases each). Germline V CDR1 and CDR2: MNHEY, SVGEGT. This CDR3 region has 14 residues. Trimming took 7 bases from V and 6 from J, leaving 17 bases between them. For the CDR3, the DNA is TGTGCCAGCACATCTGGGACCTTGATTGATACGCAGTATTTT. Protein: CASTSGTLIDTQYF.